This is a list of T cell receptor beta chains from one sample in a study of T-cell reconstitution after alpha-beta-depleted transplantation in children. TCRdb independently ran MiXCR on the PCR reads; one entry per CDR3 protein. This sample has roughly 300,000 distinct CDR3 sequences, with around a tenth found just once. The sequenced sample was PBMCs from the stem cell graft donor, obtained from the stem cell graft. The receptors shown here come from a human donor who donated a stem cell graft to a child with acute lymphoblastic leukemia. Each CDR3 is given with its conserved first and last residue. The order of the fields is D gene, J gene, clone size, V gene, CDR3 protein, CDR3 DNA. D genes are given only for firm matches. Size is stated for part of the rows, as once, few or many counts, or as a class when the clone is expanded.

D gene: TRBD1; J gene: TRBJ2-3; clone size: -; V gene: TRBV19; CDR3 protein: CASSLQGMTDTQYF; CDR3 DNA: TGTGCCAGTAGTCTACAGGGGATGACAGATACGCAGTATTTT
D gene: -; J gene: TRBJ2-7; clone size: few; V gene: TRBV27; CDR3 protein: CASRKKGQAYEQYF; CDR3 DNA: TGTGCCAGCAGAAAGAAGGGACAAGCCTACGAGCAGTACTTC
D gene: TRBD2; J gene: TRBJ2-1; clone size: -; V gene: TRBV9; CDR3 protein: CASSGGGRYNEQFF; CDR3 DNA: TGTGCCAGCAGTGGGGGGGGACGCTACAATGAGCAGTTCTTC
D gene: TRBD1; J gene: TRBJ1-3; clone size: many; V gene: TRBV7-2; CDR3 protein: CASRQGSGNTIYF; CDR3 DNA: TGTGCCAGCAGACAGGGGAGTGGAAACACCATATATTTT
D gene: -; J gene: TRBJ2-7; clone size: few; V gene: TRBV29-1; CDR3 protein: CSVGWGEIYEQYF; CDR3 DNA: TGCAGCGTTGGGTGGGGGGAGATCTACGAGCAGTACTTC
D gene: TRBD2; J gene: TRBJ2-1; clone size: -; V gene: TRBV5-1; CDR3 protein: CASRGGTSGSDEQFF; CDR3 DNA: TGCGCCAGCAGGGGGGGGACTAGCGGGAGCGATGAGCAGTTCTTC
D gene: -; J gene: TRBJ2-6; clone size: few; V gene: TRBV6-5; CDR3 protein: CASSLGQYRGANVLTF; CDR3 DNA: TGTGCCAGCAGTTTAGGACAGTATCGTGGGGCCAACGTCCTGACTTTC
D gene: TRBD2; J gene: TRBJ2-3; clone size: few; V gene: TRBV12-3/TRBV12-4; CDR3 protein: CASSLYSGSTDTQYF; CDR3 DNA: TGTGCCAGCAGTTTATATAGCGGGAGCACAGATACGCAGTATTTT
D gene: TRBD1; J gene: TRBJ2-7; clone size: -; V gene: TRBV4-1; CDR3 protein: CASSPTGVPYEQYF; CDR3 DNA: TGCGCCAGCAGCCCAACAGGGGTACCCTACGAGCAGTACTTC
D gene: -; J gene: TRBJ1-1; clone size: few; V gene: TRBV5-1; CDR3 protein: CASSLAEQGGGDTEAFF; CDR3 DNA: TGCGCCAGCAGCTTGGCCGAGCAGGGAGGAGGGGACACTGAAGCTTTCTTT
D gene: -; J gene: TRBJ2-3; clone size: few; V gene: TRBV25-1; CDR3 protein: CASGRRGGGIGTDTQYF; CDR3 DNA: TGTGCCAGTGGCCGCCGTGGAGGCGGGATTGGCACGGATACGCAGTATTTT
D gene: TRBD2; J gene: TRBJ2-3; clone size: -; V gene: TRBV5-1; CDR3 protein: CASSLQISGRPQRSTDTQYF; CDR3 DNA: TGCGCCAGCAGCTTGCAGATTAGCGGGAGGCCCCAACGAAGCACAGATACGCAGTATTTT
D gene: -; J gene: TRBJ2-4; clone size: few; V gene: TRBV19; CDR3 protein: CASSIPPWGIQYF; CDR3 DNA: TGTGCCAGTAGTATACCGCCATGGGGCATTCAGTACTTC
D gene: -; J gene: TRBJ2-1; clone size: few; V gene: TRBV29-1; CDR3 protein: CSGYQRAYNEQFF; CDR3 DNA: TGCAGCGGGTATCAGAGGGCCTACAATGAGCAGTTCTTC
D gene: TRBD2; J gene: TRBJ2-1; clone size: many; V gene: TRBV29-1; CDR3 protein: CSVETGLATYNEQFF; CDR3 DNA: TGCAGCGTCGAGACCGGACTAGCGACATACAATGAGCAGTTCTTC
D gene: TRBD2; J gene: TRBJ2-3; clone size: few; V gene: TRBV18; CDR3 protein: CASSPRTSGSLRTDTQYF; CDR3 DNA: TGTGCCAGCTCACCACGGACTAGCGGGAGTTTGCGGACAGATACGCAGTATTTT
D gene: -; J gene: TRBJ2-2; clone size: many; V gene: TRBV6-4; CDR3 protein: CASSVGSNTGELFF; CDR3 DNA: TGTGCCAGCAGTGTAGGCAGTAACACCGGGGAGCTGTTTTTT
D gene: TRBD2; J gene: TRBJ2-3; clone size: -; V gene: TRBV7-9; CDR3 protein: CASSSILAGGSTDTQYF; CDR3 DNA: TGTGCCAGCAGCTCTATACTAGCGGGCGGTAGCACAGATACGCAGTATTTT
D gene: -; J gene: TRBJ1-6; clone size: few; V gene: TRBV7-2; CDR3 protein: CASSPLGQGTYNSPLHF; CDR3 DNA: TGTGCCAGCAGCCCACTGGGGCAGGGTACCTATAATTCACCCCTCCACTTT
D gene: TRBD1; J gene: TRBJ2-7; clone size: few; V gene: TRBV18; CDR3 protein: CASSSPGQIVPHEQYF; CDR3 DNA: TGTGCCAGCTCATCCCCGGGACAGATTGTTCCCCACGAGCAGTACTTC
D gene: -; J gene: TRBJ1-1; clone size: -; V gene: TRBV6-1; CDR3 protein: CASRKTGGAEAFF; CDR3 DNA: TGTGCCAGCAGGAAGACCGGTGGGGCTGAAGCTTTCTTT
D gene: TRBD2; J gene: TRBJ2-3; clone size: few; V gene: TRBV20-1; CDR3 protein: CSASSGGLGTDTQYF; CDR3 DNA: TGCAGTGCTAGTAGCGGGGGCCTAGGGACAGATACGCAGTATTTT
D gene: TRBD1; J gene: TRBJ1-6; clone size: few; V gene: TRBV7-6; CDR3 protein: CASSSGQGDSPLHF; CDR3 DNA: TGTGCCAGCAGCTCCGGACAGGGTGATTCACCCCTCCACTTT
D gene: -; J gene: TRBJ1-1; clone size: few; V gene: TRBV5-1; CDR3 protein: CASSLGFGSNTEAFF; CDR3 DNA: TGCGCCAGCAGCTTAGGGTTTGGATCGAACACTGAAGCTTTCTTT
D gene: -; J gene: TRBJ1-4; clone size: few; V gene: TRBV5-1; CDR3 protein: CASSLGTAVDEKLFF; CDR3 DNA: TGCGCCAGCAGCTTGGGGACTGCGGTGGATGAAAAACTGTTTTTT
D gene: -; J gene: TRBJ2-3; clone size: many; V gene: TRBV29-1; CDR3 protein: CSVGVLGLRSDTQYF; CDR3 DNA: TGCAGCGTTGGGGTTCTGGGACTCCGTTCAGATACGCAGTATTTT
D gene: -; J gene: TRBJ1-1; clone size: few; V gene: TRBV7-9; CDR3 protein: CASSFFSLGGDEAFF; CDR3 DNA: TGTGCCAGCAGCTTTTTTTCGTTAGGGGGTGACGAAGCTTTCTTT
D gene: TRBD1; J gene: TRBJ1-1; clone size: many; V gene: TRBV6-5; CDR3 protein: CASSHRDRALGGEAFF; CDR3 DNA: TGTGCCAGCAGTCACCGGGACAGGGCTCTAGGAGGTGAAGCTTTCTTT
D gene: -; J gene: TRBJ2-6; clone size: few; V gene: TRBV5-1; CDR3 protein: CASSLVIGSGANVLTF; CDR3 DNA: TGCGCCAGCAGCTTGGTTATAGGTTCGGGGGCCAACGTCCTGACTTTC
D gene: TRBD1; J gene: TRBJ2-3; clone size: few; V gene: TRBV11-2; CDR3 protein: CASRPGQGESTDTQYF; CDR3 DNA: TGTGCCAGCAGACCTGGACAGGGCGAAAGCACAGATACGCAGTATTTT
D gene: -; J gene: TRBJ2-6; clone size: -; V gene: TRBV5-5; CDR3 protein: CASSLVGGTGANVLTF; CDR3 DNA: TGTGCCAGCAGCTTGGTGGGCGGGACTGGGGCCAACGTCCTGACTTTC
D gene: -; J gene: TRBJ2-7; clone size: -; V gene: TRBV29-1; CDR3 protein: CSVVWTRYEQYF; CDR3 DNA: TGCAGCGTTGTGTGGACCCGATACGAGCAGTACTTC
D gene: -; J gene: TRBJ2-1; clone size: -; V gene: TRBV3-1; CDR3 protein: CASSFRDFYNEQFF; CDR3 DNA: TGTGCCAGCAGCTTCCGGGACTTTTACAATGAGCAGTTCTTC
D gene: -; J gene: TRBJ2-2; clone size: -; V gene: TRBV5-1; CDR3 protein: CASSMFYDTGELFF; CDR3 DNA: TGCGCCAGCAGTATGTTCTATGACACCGGGGAGCTGTTTTTT
D gene: TRBD2; J gene: TRBJ2-1; clone size: few; V gene: TRBV5-1; CDR3 protein: CASSLNPGLAGDFYNEQFF; CDR3 DNA: TGCGCCAGCAGCTTGAACCCGGGACTAGCGGGAGATTTCTACAATGAGCAGTTCTTC
D gene: -; J gene: TRBJ1-1; clone size: -; V gene: TRBV3-1; CDR3 protein: CASSQEVGEKAFF; CDR3 DNA: TGTGCCAGCAGCCAAGAAGTCGGGGAGAAGGCTTTCTTT
D gene: -; J gene: TRBJ2-1; clone size: many; V gene: TRBV7-2; CDR3 protein: CASSLVPGPYNEQFF; CDR3 DNA: TGTGCCAGCAGCTTAGTTCCAGGGCCCTACAATGAGCAGTTCTTC
D gene: -; J gene: TRBJ1-1; clone size: -; V gene: TRBV7-2; CDR3 protein: CASSSALVRVAEAFF; CDR3 DNA: TGTGCCAGCAGCTCCGCCTTAGTCAGGGTTGCTGAAGCTTTCTTT
D gene: TRBD1; J gene: TRBJ1-5; clone size: -; V gene: TRBV12-3/TRBV12-4; CDR3 protein: CASRGQPNQPQHF; CDR3 DNA: TGTGCCAGCAGGGGACAGCCTAATCAGCCCCAGCATTTT
D gene: -; J gene: TRBJ1-4; clone size: many; V gene: TRBV15; CDR3 protein: CATSRAGFNEKLFF; CDR3 DNA: TGTGCCACCAGCAGAGCAGGGTTTAATGAAAAACTGTTTTTT
D gene: -; J gene: TRBJ1-4; clone size: -; V gene: TRBV28; CDR3 protein: CASSLEGWEKLFF; CDR3 DNA: TGTGCCAGCAGTTTAGAAGGGTGGGAAAAACTGTTTTTT
D gene: -; J gene: TRBJ2-3; clone size: -; V gene: TRBV20-1; CDR3 protein: CSAQGGYTDTQYF; CDR3 DNA: TGCAGTGCCCAGGGGGGATACACAGATACGCAGTATTTT
D gene: -; J gene: TRBJ2-2; clone size: -; V gene: TRBV27; CDR3 protein: CASSSWRQVNNTGELFF; CDR3 DNA: TGTGCCAGCTCCTCCTGGCGCCAGGTCAATAACACCGGGGAGCTGTTTTTT
D gene: TRBD2; J gene: TRBJ2-7; clone size: -; V gene: TRBV7-8; CDR3 protein: CASSPLAGVYEQYF; CDR3 DNA: TGTGCCAGCAGCCCCCTAGCGGGAGTCTACGAGCAGTACTTC
D gene: -; J gene: TRBJ2-7; clone size: few; V gene: TRBV20-1; CDR3 protein: CSASSGTTTYEQYF; CDR3 DNA: TGCAGTGCTAGTTCAGGGACAACTACCTACGAGCAGTACTTC
D gene: -; J gene: TRBJ2-7; clone size: few; V gene: TRBV7-9; CDR3 protein: CASSKDDLHEQYF; CDR3 DNA: TGTGCCAGCAGCAAAGACGACCTCCACGAGCAGTACTTC
D gene: -; J gene: TRBJ2-1; clone size: few; V gene: TRBV21-1; CDR3 protein: CASSMRRAYNEQFF; CDR3 DNA: TGTGCCAGCAGCATGAGGAGGGCCTACAATGAGCAGTTCTTC
D gene: -; J gene: TRBJ1-1; clone size: many; V gene: TRBV29-1; CDR3 protein: CSVFQGTEAFF; CDR3 DNA: TGCAGCGTGTTCCAGGGAACTGAAGCTTTCTTT
D gene: TRBD2; J gene: TRBJ2-1; clone size: -; V gene: TRBV24-1; CDR3 protein: CATSDPRGGLASNEQFF; CDR3 DNA: TGTGCCACCAGTGATCCCCGCGGGGGACTAGCGTCTAATGAGCAGTTCTTC
D gene: -; J gene: TRBJ2-2; clone size: few; V gene: TRBV3-1; CDR3 protein: CASSQEVASNTGELFF; CDR3 DNA: TGTGCCAGCAGCCAAGAGGTTGCGTCGAACACCGGGGAGCTGTTTTTT